This T cell receptor beta chain was profiled in a study of cytomegalovirus exposure and HLA in healthy donors. Per the germline V gene, CDR1 is SGHTA and CDR2 is FQGNSA. With 1 base clipped from V and 4 bases from J, the junction kept 6 bases outside the gene matches. This CDR3 region has 15 residues. With 60 Vbeta and 13 Jbeta primers, the PCR was carried out. Profiling relied on immunoSEQ multiplex PCR, and the TCRdb table lists in-frame clones only, not all of them. The sample shows 130,000 or so clones, and 2.2% sits with its ten largest clones. Sequences were obtained from PBMCs. This rearrangement joins TRBV7-2 to TRBJ1-1; TRBD1 matches at 7 bases. This TCR was sampled from a woman between 18 and 29 years old in good health and CMV-seronegative. The CDR3 DNA is TGTGCCAGCAGCTTAGTAAGACAGGGCGGCACTGAAGCTTTCTTT. This encodes CASSLVRQGGTEAFF.